This TCR beta chain was obtained from a study of chemoradiotherapy in HPV16-positive cancers. The CDR3 is 14 residues long. V was pared by 1 base and J by 4 bases, with 8 bases between. CDR1 and CDR2 from the germline V gene are SGHTA and FQGNSA. The sample holds one count of this clone. The protocol was immunoSEQ multiplex PCR, while the TCRdb copy is restricted to in-frame clones and leaves out a portion. Here the sample spans about 7,000 clones, roughly 82% being singletons. Sequenced here: tumor tissue, sampled from a patient who underwent chemoradiotherapy. This sequence joins TRBV7-2 and TRBJ1-5; D not certain. The source is a human donor with HPV-associated anogenital cancer. CDR3 sequence (DNA): TGTGCCAGCAGCTTAGAACGGGATAATCAGCCCCAGCATTTT. Protein sequence: CASSLERDNQPQHF. Filled out from reference TRBV7-2 and TRBJ1-5, the complete variable domain reads GAGVSQSPSNKVTEKGKDVELRCDPISGHTALYWYRQSLGQGLEFLIYFQGNSAPDKSGLPSDRFSAERTGGSVSTLTIQRTQQEDSAVYLCASSLERDNQPQHFGDGTRLSIL.